The 3 T cell receptor beta chains reported below all come from one sample, sequenced in a study of vaccination and CD4 T cells after COVID-19. Cultured CD4+ T cells had their DNA profiled by the Oncomine TCR Beta short-read assay. Each CDR3 protein is one row after TCRdb ran MiXCR on the PCR reads. The table shows approximately 20,000 distinct CDR3 sequences, with approximately 67% occurring only once. Treatment noted: approximately 10-day PBMC culture with coronavirus spike peptide pools or control peptides (ViraFEST assay). The antigens for these receptors are not known. The specimen was CD4+ T cells from blood, cultured in vitro, collected before SARS-CoV-2 vaccination. These receptors were collected from a human donor who received a COVID-19 vaccine.

The CDR3 loop is CASRVVLGGSVGTQYF. The CDR3 coding sequence is TGTGCCAGCAGGGTGGTTTTGGGGGGGAGTGTCGGGACCCAGTACTTC. The rearrangement links TRBV12-3 or TRBV12-4 to TRBJ2-5; 7 bases fit TRBD2. The CDR3 length is 16 residues. Trimming at V came to 6 bases and at J to 7 bases, leaving 17 bases not matched to a gene.

The chain recombines TRBV5-4 with TRBJ1-2; no definite D call. The CDR3 length is 13 residues. Germline V gene sequence: CDR1 SGHNT, CDR2 YYREEE (reference sequence). V lost 0 bases, J lost 9 bases, and 12 bases lay in between. CDR3 residues: CASSLGGRLSYTF. The CDR3 region has the DNA TGTGCCAGCAGCTTGGGAGGGAGATTGAGCTACACCTTC.

This sequence joins TRBV19 and TRBJ1-3; perhaps TRBD1 as D (6 bases). Germline V gene sequence: CDR1 LNHDA, CDR2 SQIVND (reference sequence). The CDR3 is 14 residues long. Between the trimmed V and J ends, which lost 3 bases and 8 bases, there was a span of 14 bases. As DNA, the CDR3 is TGTGCCAGTAGTATGGACAGCCCCGGGGACACCATATATTTT. Translation: CASSMDSPGDTIYF. Variable domain in full (rest from reference TRBV19 and TRBJ1-3): DGGITQSPKYLFRKEGQNVTLSCEQNLNHDAMYWYRQDPGQGLRLIYYSQIVNDFQKGDIAEGYSVSREKKESFPLTVTSAQKNPTAFYLCASSMDSPGDTIYFGEGSWLTVV.